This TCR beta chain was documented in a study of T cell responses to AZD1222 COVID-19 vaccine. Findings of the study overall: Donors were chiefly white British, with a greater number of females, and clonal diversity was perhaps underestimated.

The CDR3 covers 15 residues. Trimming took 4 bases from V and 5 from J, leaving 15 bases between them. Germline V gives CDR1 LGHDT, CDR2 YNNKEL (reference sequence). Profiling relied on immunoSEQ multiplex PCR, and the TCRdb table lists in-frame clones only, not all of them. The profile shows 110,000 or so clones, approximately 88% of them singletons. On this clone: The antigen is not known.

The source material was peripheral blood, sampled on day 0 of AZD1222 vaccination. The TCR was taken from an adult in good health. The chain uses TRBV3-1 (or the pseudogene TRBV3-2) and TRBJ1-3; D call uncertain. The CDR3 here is CASSPDVGRRNTIYF. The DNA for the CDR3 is TGTGCCAGCAGCCCCGATGTGGGTAGGCGAAACACCATATATTTT.